Listed here are 12 T cell receptor beta chains from one sample, sequenced in a study of shared clonotypes between healthy human individuals. The data were produced by immunoSEQ multiplex PCR, yet TCRdb's version contains in-frame clones alone and is incomplete. This table has roughly 1,500,000 clones, approximately 98% appearing once. The sequenced sample was naive CD4+ T cells sorted from blood. The subset denotes: CD45RA+ positively selected. These receptors were obtained from a man aged 30 to 45 in good health.

CDR3 sequence: CASSWDRERKFYNEQFF. Here the CDR3 DNA reads TGCGCCAGCAGCTGGGACAGGGAGCGTAAGTTCTACAATGAGCAGTTCTTC. The V gene is TRBV5-1, the J gene TRBJ2-1, with TRBD1 identical over 9 bases. Germline CDR1 SGHRS, CDR2 YFSETQ. The ends lost 3 bases at V and 3 bases at J; junction bases unmatched: 10. The length of the CDR3 is 17 residues.

The V gene is TRBV7-6, the J gene TRBJ2-3, with D uncertain. In germline, CDR1 is SGHVS, CDR2 FNYEAQ. Between the trimmed V and J ends, which lost 2 bases and 0 bases, there was a span of 9 bases. The CDR3 consists of 15 residues. The chain's CDR3 is CASSLREYSTDTQYF. The CDR3, as DNA: TGTGCCAGCAGCTTAAGAGAGTATAGCACAGATACGCAGTATTTT. Full variable domain (remainder filled in from reference TRBV7-6 and TRBJ2-3): GAGVSQSPRYKVTKRGQDVALRCDPISGHVSLYWYRQALGQGPEFLTYFNYEAQQDKSGLPNDRFSAERPEGSISTLTIQRTEQRDSAMYRCASSLREYSTDTQYFGPGTRLTVL.

The CDR3 nucleotides are TGTGCCAGCAGTCGGGGCAGGGGGGTACATACGCAGTATTTT. It translates to CASSRGRGVHTQYF. The chain combines TRBV6-6 with TRBJ2-3, with D maybe TRBD1 (7 bases). The CDR3 runs 14 residues. Per the germline V gene, CDR1 is MNHNY and CDR2 is SVGAGI (reference sequence). Trimming pared 5 bases from V and 7 bases from J, leaving 16 bases between.

The chain joins TRBV7-6 to TRBJ2-3, with D unclear. The CDR3 spans 15 residues. Germline lookup yields CDR1 SGHVS and CDR2 FNYEAQ. V dropped 4 bases and J dropped 0 bases, with 11 bases sitting between them. CDR3 coding DNA: TGTGCCAGCAGCTCCTTAGGCCCAAGCACAGATACGCAGTATTTT. Amino acid sequence: CASSSLGPSTDTQYF. Based on the CDR3 plus reference TRBV7-6 and TRBJ2-3, the full variable domain is GAGVSQSPRYKVTKRGQDVALRCDPISGHVSLYWYRQALGQGPEFLTYFNYEAQQDKSGLPNDRFSAERPEGSISTLTIQRTEQRDSAMYRCASSSLGPSTDTQYFGPGTRLTVL.

J is TRBJ2-1 and V is TRBV5-1, with 9 bases identical to TRBD2. J gave up 12 bases and V 4 bases, and 8 bases lay outside the gene matches. This CDR3 is built from 13 residues. Germline V CDR1 and CDR2: SGHRS, YFSETQ. The CDR3 sequence is CASSDSGRAGQFF. CDR3 sequence (DNA): TGCGCCAGCAGCGATAGCGGGAGAGCCGGGCAGTTCTTC.

This clone appeared a single time. The genes are TRBV6-5 and TRBJ1-1; maybe TRBD1 (5 bases). The CDR3 is made up of 15 amino acids. Germline CDR1 MNHEY, CDR2 SVGAGI. The V and J ends lost 0 bases and 3 bases respectively, with 11 bases between them. The CDR3 DNA reads as TGTGCCAGCAGTTACTCGGTAGGGACGGACACTGAAGCTTTCTTT. The encoded protein is CASSYSVGTDTEAFF.

The chain links TRBV4-3 to TRBJ2-7; possible D gene TRBD2, 6 bases. This CDR3 has 14 amino acids. V dropped 4 bases and J dropped 4 bases, with 14 bases sitting between them. The V gene's germline CDR1 is LGHNA and CDR2 YSLEER. CDR3 DNA sequence: TGCGCCAGCAGCCCCGGGACTCCTCCATACGAGCAGTACTTC. It encodes CASSPGTPPYEQYF.

The chain joins TRBV6-1 to TRBJ1-1; possibly TRBD1 for D (5 bases). Germline V gene data show CDR1 as MNHNS and CDR2 as SASEGT. This CDR3 region has 14 residues. The V end was cut by 10 bases, the J end by 5 bases, with 20 bases between. CDR3 loop: CATHPQDPRTEAFF. As DNA, the CDR3 is TGTGCCACCCATCCACAGGACCCCCGAACTGAAGCTTTCTTT.

V and J are TRBV28 and TRBJ2-3; D gene uncertain. The V and J ends lost 6 bases and 5 bases respectively, with 21 bases between them. From germline, CDR1 is MDHEN and CDR2 SYDVKM. This CDR3 region has 16 residues. Here the CDR3 DNA reads TGTGCCAGCAGGAACTTAGTTGGGCAAATGAAAGATACGCAGTATTTT. Its translation: CASRNLVGQMKDTQYF.

The chain joins TRBV18 to TRBJ1-3; the D gene is possibly TRBD1 (5 bases). CDR1 is KGHSH and CDR2 is LQKENI in the germline V gene. V lost 5 bases to trimming and J lost 0 bases, with 11 bases between them. The CDR3 extends over 15 amino acids. For the CDR3, the DNA is TGTGCCAGCTCATTGGGACTGGGCTCTGGAAACACCATATATTTT. It encodes CASSLGLGSGNTIYF.

J is TRBJ2-1 and V is TRBV19; the D gene could be TRBD1 or TRBD2 (5 bases each). V lost 8 bases to trimming and J lost 6 bases, with 20 bases between them. This CDR3 contains 15 residues. Germline V gene sequence: CDR1 LNHDA, CDR2 SQIVND (reference sequence). Here the CDR3 DNA reads TGTGCCAGTGCCACTAGAGCTGGGGCATTCAATGAGCAGTTCTTC. This encodes CASATRAGAFNEQFF.

This clone was seen only once. The chain has TRBV4-1 and TRBJ2-1; 8 bases align to TRBD2. Germline lookup yields CDR1 MGHRA and CDR2 YSYEKL. J lost 6 bases, V lost 1 base, and 8 bases had no gene match. The CDR3 covers 16 residues. The CDR3 sequence is CASSQVSLAGSNEQFF. The CDR3 region has the DNA TGCGCCAGCAGCCAAGTTAGTCTAGCGGGTTCCAATGAGCAGTTCTTC.